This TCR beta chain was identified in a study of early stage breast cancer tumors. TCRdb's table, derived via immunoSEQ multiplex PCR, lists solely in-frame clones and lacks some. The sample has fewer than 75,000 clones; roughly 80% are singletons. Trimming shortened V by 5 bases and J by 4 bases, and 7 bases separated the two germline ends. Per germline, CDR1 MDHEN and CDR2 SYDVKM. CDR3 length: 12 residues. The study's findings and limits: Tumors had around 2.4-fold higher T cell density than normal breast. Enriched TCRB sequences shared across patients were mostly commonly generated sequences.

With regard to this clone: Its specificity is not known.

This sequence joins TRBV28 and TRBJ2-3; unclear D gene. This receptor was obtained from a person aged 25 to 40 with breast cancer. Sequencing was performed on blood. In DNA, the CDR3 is TGTGCCAGCAGTACCCTATCAGATACGCAGTATTTT. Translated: CASSTLSDTQYF.